This T cell receptor beta chain came from a study of blood T cell repertoires in COVID-19. As processed by the authors: Reference gene primers were amplified, and this amplification served to estimate nucleated cell counts. Produced via immunoSEQ multiplex PCR; TCRdb's table is partial and in-frame only. V and J calls plus clone size are reproduced from that table; the DNA served to infer D and trimming. The data show about 150,000 clones, about 88% seen once. The length of the CDR3 is 17 residues. Germline loops: CDR1 LGHDT, CDR2 YNNKEL (reference sequence). J was trimmed by 5 bases and V by 6 bases; bases with no gene match: 11.

The source is a woman in her 70s with acute or convalescent COVID-19. V usage is TRBV3-1 (or the pseudogene TRBV3-2) and J usage is TRBJ2-2; 11 bases match TRBD1. Sequencing used peripheral blood. The CDR3 sequence is CASSHPGQGVYTGELFF. The CDR3 coding sequence is TGTGCCAGCAGTCATCCGGGACAGGGGGTGTATACCGGGGAGCTGTTTTTT.